This T cell receptor (beta chain) was captured in a study of cytomegalovirus exposure and HLA in healthy donors. Study-level information: The 110 or so validation repertoires were produced on the same platform as the approximately 620 repertoires of the first cohort. This was reported in a later analysis. Study-wide points: In the 120 validation repertoires, about 94% of cluster scores exceeded 0, per a later analysis.

Sequencing used immunoSEQ multiplex PCR; TCRdb keeps in-frame clones, though not all of them. The sample includes 130,000 to 150,000 clones, 85% to 90% of them seen just once. V shed 3 bases and J 3 bases; nucleotides not matched to a gene: 10. Germline-derived CDR1 and CDR2 are MGHRA and YSYEKL. The CDR3 extends over 16 amino acids. Notes on this clone: Its antigen is unknown.

The V gene is TRBV4-1, the J gene TRBJ1-2; TRBD1 aligns across 7 bases. The sequencing sample was made of PBMCs. The TCR sequence derives from a woman aged 18-30 years in good health and CMV-seropositive. The CDR3 loop is CASSQTGTVAYYGYTF. The CDR3 DNA sequence: TGCGCCAGCAGCCAGACTGGGACAGTCGCTTACTATGGCTACACCTTC.